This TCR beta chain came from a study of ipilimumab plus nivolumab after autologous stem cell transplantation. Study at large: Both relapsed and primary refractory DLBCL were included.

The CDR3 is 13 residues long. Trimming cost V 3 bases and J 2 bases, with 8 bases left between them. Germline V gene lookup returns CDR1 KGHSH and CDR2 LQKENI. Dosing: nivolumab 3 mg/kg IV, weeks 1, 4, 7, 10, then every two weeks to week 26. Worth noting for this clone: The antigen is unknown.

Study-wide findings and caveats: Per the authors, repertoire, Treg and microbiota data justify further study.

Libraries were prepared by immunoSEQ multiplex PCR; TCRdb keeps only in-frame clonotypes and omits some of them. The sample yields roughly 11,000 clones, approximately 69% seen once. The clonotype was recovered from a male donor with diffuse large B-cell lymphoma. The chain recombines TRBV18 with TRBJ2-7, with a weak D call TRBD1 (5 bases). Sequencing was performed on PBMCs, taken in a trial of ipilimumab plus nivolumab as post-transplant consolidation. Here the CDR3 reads CASSPDTAYEQYF. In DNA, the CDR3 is TGTGCCAGCTCACCGGACACCGCCTACGAGCAGTACTTC.